This TCR beta chain was recorded in a study of blood T cell repertoires in COVID-19. The data were produced by immunoSEQ multiplex PCR, yet TCRdb's version contains in-frame clones alone and is incomplete. The sample holds about 160,000 clones; approximately 91% are singletons and the top ten take approximately 2.4%. The sample taken for sequencing was peripheral blood. The receptor's source is a young man with acute or convalescent COVID-19.

The CDR3 DNA reads TGTGCCAGCAGCCCACTAGCGGGAGGAGCCTACAATGAGCAGTTCTTC. As protein: CASSPLAGGAYNEQFF. The gene calls are TRBV9 and TRBJ2-1; TRBD2 agrees at 12 bases. Germline lookup yields CDR1 SGDLS and CDR2 YYNGEE. The CDR3 spans 16 residues. The V segment lost 4 bases and the J segment 2 bases; nucleotides outside the gene matches: 4.